The rows below give T cell receptor beta chains drawn from one sample of a study of blood T cells in healthy people across ages. MiXCR, applied by TCRdb to the 5' RACE reads, yields one record per CDR3 protein. The sample yields around 1,000,000 distinct CDR3 sequences, more than 30% seen once. The sequenced material came from blood. The receptors were gathered from a man aged 18 to 29 in good health. The conserved cysteine and the conserved F or W are not part of the CDR3 here. D genes are given only for firm matches.

v_gene	d_gene	len	j_gene	CDR3aa
TRBV20-1	TRBD2	12	TRBJ2-7	SAAVAGGSYEQY
TRBV20-1	TRBD2	12	.	SARDRLAGLEQY
TRBV14	.	11	.	ASSQENSDEQY
TRBV7-3	.	14	TRBJ1-2	ASSLNPGGAPYGYT
TRBV20-1	.	12	TRBJ1-1	SAPRWGAGAEAF
TRBV28	.	13	TRBJ1-5	ASSLMGSLNQPQH
TRBV29-1	.	12	TRBJ2-1	SAQVTGSYNEQF
TRBV7-2	TRBD1	13	TRBJ2-1	ASRSRDRQYNEQF
TRBV7-9	.	13	TRBJ2-7	ASSQGTADSYEQY
TRBV13	.	14	TRBJ2-7	ASSLTWGSHYNEQY
TRBV29-1	.	12	.	SVGRDSRQETQF
TRBV4-3	.	14	TRBJ2-1	ASSQDASFSYNEQF
TRBV6-5	.	12	TRBJ2-3	ASSYELGTDTQY
TRBV20-1	.	12	TRBJ1-1	SARGQPMNTEAF
TRBV6-6	.	10	TRBJ2-3	ASSQTLDTQY
TRBV7-2	.	13	TRBJ2-3	ASSKGGPGTDTQY
TRBV27	.	13	TRBJ2-7	ASSLTGKAVAEQY
TRBV7-2	.	14	TRBJ2-7	ASSSEGASGVYEQY
TRBV4-2	.	17	TRBJ1-4	ASSPEGKEGDGRGEKLF
TRBV6-2/TRBV6-3	.	14	TRBJ2-1	ASSYGGGLTYNEQF
TRBV10-3	.	12	TRBJ2-1	AISDRDIYNEQF
TRBV6-2/TRBV6-3	.	13	TRBJ2-4	ASGRGVAAKNIQY
TRBV27	.	10	TRBJ2-3	ASSPGYDTQY
TRBV6-1	.	9	TRBJ2-1	ASSAPNEQF
TRBV11-2	TRBD1	14	TRBJ2-3	ASSLLKTGAPDTQY
TRBV2	TRBD2	13	TRBJ2-3	ASSFLSGSTDTQY
TRBV20-1	.	11	TRBJ1-1	NATSSEGAEAF
TRBV29-1	.	11	TRBJ2-3	SVEGGQLDTQY
TRBV5-5	.	12	TRBJ2-3	ASSSGLPTDTQY
TRBV5-1	.	13	TRBJ1-4	ASSAGQITNEKLF
TRBV20-1	TRBD1	17	TRBJ1-4	SARAAGTGGHVANEKLF
TRBV3-1	.	10	TRBJ2-7	ASSQEFYEQY
TRBV27	.	12	TRBJ2-1	ASSAETAYNEQF
TRBV4-2	TRBD1	13	TRBJ1-2	ASSQEGQTSYGYT
TRBV6-2/TRBV6-3	.	13	TRBJ1-2	ASSYSAQHNYGYT
TRBV20-1	TRBD2	14	TRBJ2-2	SARNGLADNTGELF
TRBV6-2/TRBV6-3	TRBD1	12	TRBJ2-1	ATRTGGYYNEQF
TRBV13	.	12	TRBJ2-7	ASSPQLSSYEQY
TRBV6-2/TRBV6-3	.	11	TRBJ2-7	ASSAGSSYEQY
TRBV20-1	TRBD1	11	TRBJ2-1	SAEPTGGGEQF
TRBV20-1	.	15	TRBJ2-1	SARDLGGGQGYNEQF
TRBV27	.	13	TRBJ2-1	ASRPGSPPPTEQF
TRBV27	.	13	TRBJ1-1	ASRVNRRSNTEAF
TRBV7-2	.	13	TRBJ2-3	ASSLVSPPADTQY
TRBV29-1	.	9	TRBJ2-3	SAGNSDTQY
TRBV5-1	TRBD2	13	TRBJ2-3	ASSLDLAGGDTQY
TRBV2	.	11	TRBJ1-1	ASGGVGGTEAF
TRBV19	TRBD1	12	TRBJ1-5	ASSVQGDHQPQH